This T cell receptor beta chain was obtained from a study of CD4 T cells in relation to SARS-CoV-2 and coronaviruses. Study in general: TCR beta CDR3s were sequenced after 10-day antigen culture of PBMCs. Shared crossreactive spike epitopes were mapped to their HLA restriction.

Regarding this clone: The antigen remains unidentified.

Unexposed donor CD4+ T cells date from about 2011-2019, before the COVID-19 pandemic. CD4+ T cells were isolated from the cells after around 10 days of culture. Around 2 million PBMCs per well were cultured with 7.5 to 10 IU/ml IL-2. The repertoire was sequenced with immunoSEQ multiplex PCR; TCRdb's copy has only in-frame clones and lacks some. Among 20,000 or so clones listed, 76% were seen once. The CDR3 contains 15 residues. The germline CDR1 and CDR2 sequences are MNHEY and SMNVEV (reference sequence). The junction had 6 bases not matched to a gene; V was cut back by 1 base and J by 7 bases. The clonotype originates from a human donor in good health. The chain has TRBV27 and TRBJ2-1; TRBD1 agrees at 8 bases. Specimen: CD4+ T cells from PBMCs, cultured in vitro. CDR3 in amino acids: CASSLWDRRANEQFF. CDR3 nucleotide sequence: TGTGCCAGCAGTTTATGGGACAGGCGGGCTAATGAGCAGTTCTTC.